This T cell receptor (beta chain) came from a study of cytomegalovirus exposure and HLA in healthy donors. Study outcomes and limitations: Analysis performed later found 16,951 TCR beta sequences associated with HLA alleles at 0.05 false discovery rate.

PCR involved 60 Vbeta and 13 Jbeta primers. Sequencing was performed with immunoSEQ multiplex PCR; in TCRdb, only in-frame clones are kept and a portion is missing. The sample has 170,000 or so clones, around 77% seen once. The V gene's germline CDR1 is SGHRS and CDR2 YFSETQ. Between the trimmed V and J ends, which lost 0 bases and 4 bases, there was a span of 11 bases. CDR3 size: 14 residues. Notes on this clone: Its antigen is unknown.

This clonotype originated in a woman aged 45-60 years in good health and CMV-seropositive. The V call is TRBV5-1, the J call TRBJ2-7; perhaps TRBD1 as D (6 bases). Input material: PBMCs. The CDR3 sequence: CASSLELRGYEQYF. The DNA of the CDR3 is TGCGCCAGCAGCTTGGAGTTGAGGGGGTACGAGCAGTACTTC.